One sample yielded the 27 T cell receptor beta chains listed below, sequenced in a study of blood T cell repertoires in COVID-19. The data were produced by immunoSEQ multiplex PCR, yet TCRdb's version contains in-frame clones alone and is incomplete. Of fewer than 450,000 clones in the sample, more than 70% were seen once. Material for sequencing was PBMCs or T cells enriched from blood (not recorded which). These receptors were taken from a woman younger than 30 who had recovered from COVID-19.

The CDR3 DNA is TGTGCCAGCAGCCTGACAGGGGGCACTGAAGCTTTCTTT. Translated, it gives CASSLTGGTEAFF. This chain connects TRBV11-3 to TRBJ1-1; 9 bases are a match to TRBD1. Trimming at V came to 5 bases and at J to 4 bases, leaving 2 bases not matched to a gene. Germline loops: CDR1 SGHNT, CDR2 YENEEA. CDR3 length: 13 residues.

The rearrangement uses TRBV13 and TRBJ1-2; 7 bases match TRBD1. From germline, CDR1 is PRHDT and CDR2 FYEKMQ (reference sequence). This CDR3 region has 13 residues. V shed 5 bases, J shed 6 bases, and the junction held 6 bases outside the gene matches. CDR3 in amino acids: CASSRQGGDGYTF. In DNA, the CDR3 is TGTGCCAGCAGCCGACAGGGTGGTGATGGCTACACCTTC. Drawing the rest from reference TRBV13 and TRBJ1-2, the complete variable domain is AAGVIQSPRHLIKEKRETATLKCYPIPRHDTVYWYQQGPGQDPQFLISFYEKMQSDKGSIPDRFSAQQFSDYHSELNMSSLELGDSALYFCASSRQGGDGYTFGSGTRLTVV.

V is TRBV9 and J is TRBJ2-7, with 9 bases fitting TRBD2. This CDR3 contains 15 residues. V dropped 0 bases and J dropped 6; count of bases not matched to a gene: 7. Germline-derived CDR1 and CDR2 are SGDLS and YYNGEE. The DNA of the CDR3 is TGTGCCAGCAGCGTAGGGTCCGGGACTAGCTCCGAGCAGTACTTC. It codes for CASSVGSGTSSEQYF.

This clone occurred a few times. V is TRBV7-8 and J is TRBJ1-4, with 7 bases matching TRBD1. Per germline, CDR1 SGHVS and CDR2 FQNEAQ. V lost 5 bases and J lost 6; bases outside the gene matches: 3. The CDR3 runs to 13 residues. The CDR3 bases are TGTGCCAGCAGCGACAGGGAATATGAAAAACTGTTTTTT. Its translation: CASSDREYEKLFF.

This sequence joins TRBV6-5 and TRBJ2-7; D is perhaps TRBD1 (5 bases). CDR1 is MNHEY and CDR2 is SVGAGI in the germline V gene. Trimming removed 6 bases from V and 4 bases from J, with 19 bases in between. The CDR3 runs to 15 residues. DNA for the CDR3: TGTGCCAGCAGGCTAATATCAGGGCTTGGGTACGAGCAGTACTTC. Protein sequence: CASRLISGLGYEQYF.

The chain links TRBV4-1 to TRBJ1-2; 7 bases line up with TRBD1. Per germline, CDR1 MGHRA and CDR2 YSYEKL. Trimming removed 3 bases from V and 6 bases from J; junction bases left unmatched: 19. The CDR3 consists of 18 residues. The CDR3 loop is CASSQVGQGQLNVDGYTF. CDR3 DNA sequence: TGCGCCAGCAGCCAGGTTGGGCAGGGACAGCTAAACGTGGATGGCTACACCTTC.

In DNA, the CDR3 is TGTGCCAGCTTCCCGGGCACCGGGGAGCTGTTTTTT. Protein: CASFPGTGELFF. The rearrangement links TRBV18 to TRBJ2-2; D remains unclear. The germline gives CDR1 KGHSH, CDR2 LQKENI. The CDR3 has 12 residues. V lost 7 bases to trimming and J lost 4 bases, with 7 bases between them.

The rearrangement joins TRBV5-3 to TRBJ2-2; D is unclear. TRBV5-3 is marked as an open reading frame, function uncertain. The CDR3 runs to 14 residues. V lost 1 base and J lost 7, with 11 bases in between. CDR3 DNA sequence: TGTGCCAGAAGCTTGTCTCCTGGCAGCGGGGAGCTGTTTTTT. Translation: CARSLSPGSGELFF.

The V call is TRBV11-3, the J call TRBJ2-1, with TRBD2 matching over 14 bases. This CDR3 contains 17 residues. The germline CDR1 and CDR2 sequences are SGHNT and YENEEA. After removal of 5 bases from V and 6 bases from J, the junction contained 9 bases not matched to a gene. Here the CDR3 DNA reads TGTGCCAGCAGCCCGAGGGTGGGACTAGCGGGAGTCAATGAGCAGTTCTTC. Translating it yields CASSPRVGLAGVNEQFF.

In regard to this clone: At the DNA level, this CDR3 is encoded by other sequences in the same sample as well. The CDR3 region has the DNA TGTGCCAGCAGTGACAGGGTTAGCAATCAGCCCCAGCATTTT. This sequence encodes CASSDRVSNQPQHF. V is TRBV2 and J is TRBJ1-5; weak D call: TRBD1 (5 bases). The CDR3 runs 14 residues. Germline CDR1 SNHLY, CDR2 FYNNEI. The V end lost 3 bases, the J end lost 0 bases, and 6 bases lay between the germline ends.

This chain uses TRBV5-5 with TRBJ1-5; unclear D gene. Germline values: CDR1 SGHKS, CDR2 YYEKEE (reference sequence). The CDR3 is made up of 14 amino acids. V was cut by 6 bases and J by 2 bases, with 12 bases left in between. In DNA, the CDR3 is TGTGCCAGCACCCTCGCAGTTGGCAATCAGCCCCAGCATTTT. It specifies CASTLAVGNQPQHF.

V and J are TRBV2 and TRBJ1-6; TRBD1 is a possible D gene (5 bases). V was pared by 8 bases and J by 7 bases, with 15 bases between. Per germline, CDR1 SNHLY and CDR2 FYNNEI. There are 14 residues in the CDR3. In DNA form, the CDR3 reads TGTGCCAGCGGGCGGGACCGCCTCAATTCACCCCTCCACTTT. This gives the protein CASGRDRLNSPLHF.

The chain recombines TRBV7-2 with TRBJ1-5; 7 positions agree with TRBD1. Trimming cost V 0 bases and J 0 bases; bases outside gene matches: 5. Germline V gives CDR1 SGHTA, CDR2 FQGNSA. The CDR3 has 17 residues. CDR3 bases: TGTGCCAGCAGCTTAGCGACAGGGACGTATAGCAATCAGCCCCAGCATTTT. It specifies CASSLATGTYSNQPQHF.

The chain couples TRBV7-9 to TRBJ1-5; D remains unclear. CDR3 length: 18 amino acids. Trimming cost V 2 bases and J 1 base, with 18 bases left between them. Germline V gene data show CDR1 as SEHNR and CDR2 as FQNEAQ (reference sequence). CDR3 DNA sequence: TGTGCCAGCAGCTTATATACAGCCAGAACGCTGAGCAATCAGCCCCAGCATTTT. It translates to CASSLYTARTLSNQPQHF.

The V and J genes are TRBV11-2 and TRBJ2-1; D is perhaps TRBD2 (5 bases). Germline V CDR1 and CDR2: SGHAT, FQNNGV. The CDR3 loop spans 14 amino acids. Trimming left V 7 bases short and J 3 bases short, with 13 bases between. CDR3: CASIPSGNYNEQFF. In DNA, the CDR3 is TGTGCCAGCATCCCTTCGGGGAACTACAATGAGCAGTTCTTC.

The rearrangement joins TRBV5-1 to TRBJ1-3; D is unresolved. Trimming shortened V by 0 bases and J by 4 bases, and 14 bases separated the two germline ends. CDR1 is SGHRS and CDR2 is YFSETQ in the germline V gene. CDR3 length: 16 residues. The CDR3 is CASSLDPPGSGNTIYF. CDR3 nucleotides: TGCGCCAGCAGCTTGGACCCCCCGGGATCCGGAAACACCATATATTTT.

The genes are TRBV27 and TRBJ1-2; 9 nucleotides align to TRBD1. This CDR3 is built from 15 residues. Germline loops: CDR1 MNHEY, CDR2 SMNVEV (reference sequence). Germline trimming cut 4 bases from V and 4 bases from J; bases unmatched to any gene: 7. CDR3 sequence (DNA): TGTGCCAGCAGTTCCTACAGGGGGCTCGTCTATGGCTACACCTTC. This sequence encodes CASSSYRGLVYGYTF.

With regard to this clone: The junction differs from germline at one of its ends, possibly a read error. CDR3 protein: CASSYSKGERNF. The CDR3 bases are TGTGCCAGCAGTTACTCGAAGGGGGAAAGGAACTTC. The chain carries TRBV6-5 and TRBJ2-7, with TRBD1 as a possible D gene (6 bases). Per germline, CDR1 MNHEY and CDR2 SVGAGI. CDR3 length: 12 amino acids.

This chain joins TRBV11-3 and TRBJ2-7, with a possible D match to TRBD1 (6 bases). CDR1 SGHNT and CDR2 YENEEA come from the germline V gene. V lost 1 base to trimming and J lost 6 bases, with 7 bases between them. The CDR3 length is 12 residues. DNA of the CDR3: TGTGCCAGCAGCTTAGCGGACAGCGAGCAGTACTTC. Translating gives CASSLADSEQYF.

The chain employs TRBV7-2 and TRBJ2-7; the match to TRBD2 covers 10 bases. Trimming at V came to 4 bases and at J to 3 bases, leaving 3 bases not matched to a gene. The CDR3 length is 14 residues. Germline V gives CDR1 SGHTA, CDR2 FQGNSA. The CDR3 loop reads CASSSSGGDYEQYF. The CDR3 DNA reads TGTGCCAGCAGCTCCAGCGGGGGGGACTACGAGCAGTACTTC. Filled out from reference TRBV7-2 and TRBJ2-7, the complete variable domain reads GAGVSQSPSNKVTEKGKDVELRCDPISGHTALYWYRQSLGQGLEFLIYFQGNSAPDKSGLPSDRFSAERTGGSVSTLTIQRTQQEDSAVYLCASSSSGGDYEQYFGPGTRLTVT.

The chain couples TRBV30 to TRBJ2-7; D is ambiguous. Trimming pared 0 bases from V and 2 bases from J, leaving 8 bases between. CDR3 length equals 13 residues. CDR1 is GTSNPN, CDR2 SVGIG, per germline (reference sequence). Written as DNA, the CDR3 is TGTGCCTGGAGTGTCGGGTTTCCCTACGAGCAGTACTTC. Encoded protein: CAWSVGFPYEQYF.

The chain is built from TRBV3-1 (or the pseudogene TRBV3-2) and TRBJ1-2; 9 positions match TRBD1. The CDR3 covers 14 residues. With 4 bases clipped from V and 8 bases from J, the junction kept 8 bases outside the gene matches. The V gene's germline CDR1 is LGHDT and CDR2 YNNKEL (reference sequence). The CDR3 sequence: CASSPRQGDGGYTF. The CDR3, as DNA: TGTGCCAGCAGCCCTCGACAGGGGGATGGAGGCTACACCTTC.

This clone was seen a single time. The genes are TRBV21-1 and TRBJ2-7; the table assigns TRBD2, which was not confirmed against the DNA. TRBV21-1 is tagged as a pseudogene. The CDR3 spans 16 residues. The CDR3 loop reads CASSKAASGRLYEQYF. The CDR3 DNA reads as TGTGCCAGCAGCAAAGCGGCCTCCGGGAGGCTATACGAGCAGTACTTC.

This clone was seen once. The junction shows a germline mismatch at one end, possibly a read error. The J gene is TRBJ2-1, the V gene TRBV7-7; 7 nucleotides agree with TRBD1. Germline V gene data show CDR1 as SSHAT and CDR2 as FNYEAQ (reference sequence). The CDR3 spans 16 residues. This CDR3 reads CASSSSPTGVYNEQFF. CDR3 bases: TGTGCTAGCAGCTCCTCCCCCACAGGGGTGTATAATGAGCAGTTCTTC.

The chain carries TRBV9 and TRBJ1-3; no reliable D call. This CDR3 comprises 16 residues. Trimming took 2 bases from V and 0 from J, leaving 12 bases between them. Germline CDR1 and CDR2: SGDLS and YYNGEE. The chain's CDR3 is CASSVAPESSGNTIYF. CDR3 coding DNA: TGTGCCAGCAGCGTTGCCCCCGAGAGCTCTGGAAACACCATATATTTT.

The chain recombines TRBV10-3 with TRBJ2-5; TRBD2 aligns across 8 bases. This CDR3 has 14 residues. CDR1 is ENHRY, CDR2 SYGVKD, per germline. V trimming: 3 bases; J trimming: 4 bases; junction bases outside the gene matches: 4. In DNA, the CDR3 is TGTGCCATCAGTGATAGGAGCGGGGGAGAGACCCAGTACTTC. This gives the protein CAISDRSGGETQYF.

Only a few counts were recorded for this clone. This chain connects TRBV2 to TRBJ1-1; D call uncertain. Germline V lookup: CDR1 SNHLY, CDR2 FYNNEI. The V end lost 10 bases, the J end lost 0 bases, and 12 bases lay between the germline ends. The CDR3 runs to 13 residues. CDR3 bases: TGTGCCACGCACCGGGAGATGAACACTGAAGCTTTCTTT. Translated: CATHREMNTEAFF.